This TCR beta chain came from a study of T cells in Graves' hyperthyroidism and ophthalmopathy. Using RNA transcripts as the source, TCR beta CDR3 regions were amplified. A set of HTBI primers served as the primers for a first-round RT-PCR of the TCR CDR3. Via MiXCR, TCRdb re-called the multiplex PCR reads, giving one row per CDR3 protein. The sample shows approximately 710,000 distinct CDR3 sequences, roughly 17% of them seen only once. The study left out patients who had uncontrolled infection, other autoimmune disease, pregnancy or lactation. Germline CDR1 and CDR2: SEHNR and FQNEAQ (reference sequence). The V end lost 2 bases, the J end lost 6 bases, and 16 bases lay between the germline ends. This CDR3 is built from 15 residues. As regards this clonotype: Its antigen remains unknown.

Regarding the study as a whole: In validation, the model predicted ophthalmopathy. These predictions came a median roughly 7.1 months before onset.

This receptor was obtained from a man in his fifties with Graves' hyperthyroidism. Specimen: blood. The V gene is TRBV7-9, the J gene TRBJ1-1, with a possible D match to TRBD1 (5 bases). The chain's CDR3 is CASSLNYGGEAEAFF. CDR3 nucleotide sequence: TGTGCCAGCAGCTTAAACTACGGGGGGGAGGCTGAAGCTTTCTTT.